The next 27 T cell receptor beta chains were all read from a single sample in a study of blood T cell repertoires in COVID-19. Clones were sequenced by immunoSEQ multiplex PCR, and TCRdb holds only the in-frame ones, with some missing. The top ten hold around 5.1% of the sample, which has roughly 180,000 clones, about 84% seen once. The sample taken for sequencing was PBMCs or T cells enriched from blood (not recorded which). These receptor sequences come from a woman aged 40 to 55 with acute COVID-19.

The rearrangement joins TRBV19 to TRBJ1-5; 7 positions match TRBD1. V shed 1 base and J 5 bases; nucleotides not matched to a gene: 17. The germline gives CDR1 LNHDA, CDR2 SQIVND (reference sequence). The CDR3 has 19 amino acids. The CDR3 is CASSIAISGLTGNDQPQHF. CDR3 nucleotides: TGTGCCAGTAGTATAGCCATATCGGGTTTGACAGGGAATGATCAGCCCCAGCATTTT.

The chain employs TRBV5-1 and TRBJ2-7; 8 bases are a match to TRBD2. CDR1 and CDR2 (germline): SGHRS, YFSETQ. J was trimmed by 7 bases and V by 2 bases; bases with no gene match: 8. This CDR3 has 14 residues. This CDR3 reads CASSFTAGAREQYV. The CDR3 DNA sequence: TGCGCCAGCAGCTTCACAGCGGGAGCACGGGAGCAGTACGTC.

V usage is TRBV18 and J usage is TRBJ1-2; no clear D gene. V was clipped by 6 bases and J by 2 bases, with 19 bases between them. Germline-derived CDR1 and CDR2 are KGHSH and LQKENI. The CDR3 covers 16 residues. The CDR3 sequence: CASSPDGRGSNYGYTF. The CDR3 DNA reads as TGTGCCAGCTCGCCCGACGGACGGGGTTCCAACTATGGCTACACCTTC.

The table lists this clone with a count of one. The rearrangement uses TRBV10-3 and TRBJ2-1, with 7 bases lining up with TRBD1. Germline assignment: CDR1 ENHRY and CDR2 SYGVKD. The CDR3 sequence is 14 residues long. The ends lost 9 bases at V and 4 bases at J; junction bases unmatched: 9. The CDR3 DNA reads as TGTGCCATGGCCAGGGGACAGCAGTACAATGAGCAGTTCTTC. It translates to CAMARGQQYNEQFF.

This rearrangement joins TRBV2 to TRBJ2-5; 9 nucleotides match TRBD2. This CDR3 region has 14 residues. Losses at the gene ends were 4 bases for V and 4 bases for J; bases not matched to a gene: 4. Per germline, CDR1 SNHLY and CDR2 FYNNEI. This CDR3 is CASSGLLAGETQYF. CDR3 DNA sequence: TGTGCCAGCAGTGGTCTACTAGCGGGAGAGACCCAGTACTTC.

The CDR3 reads CASSLSILAGGPTDTQYF. CDR3 DNA: TGTGCCAGCAGTTTGTCCATACTAGCGGGAGGGCCAACAGATACGCAGTATTTT. The rearrangement joins TRBV27 to TRBJ2-3; 13 bases are a match to TRBD2. Trimming removed 3 bases from V and 3 bases from J; junction bases left unmatched: 9. The germline V gene encodes CDR1 MNHEY and CDR2 SMNVEV (reference sequence). This CDR3 has 18 residues.

The rearrangement uses TRBV27 and TRBJ2-1; tentative D call: TRBD2 (5 bases). CDR1 is MNHEY and CDR2 is SMNVEV in the germline V gene (reference sequence). This CDR3 has 13 amino acids. The V and J ends lost 5 bases and 9 bases respectively, with 14 bases between them. The CDR3: CASSGLPRSEQFF. For the CDR3, the DNA is TGTGCCAGCAGTGGACTGCCAAGGAGTGAGCAGTTCTTC.

This chain links TRBV5-5 with TRBJ2-5, with 7 bases that match TRBD1. V was clipped by 4 bases and J by 1 base; unmatched bases: 4. CDR3 length: 14 residues. CDR1 and CDR2 from the germline V gene are SGHKS and YYEKEE (reference sequence). Here the CDR3 reads CASSLWDSQETQYF. CDR3 nucleotide sequence: TGTGCCAGCAGCCTGTGGGACAGCCAAGAGACCCAGTACTTC.

The V call is TRBV2, the J call TRBJ2-1; perhaps TRBD2 as D (6 bases). Germline values: CDR1 SNHLY, CDR2 FYNNEI. Trimming stripped 6 bases from V and 9 bases from J, with 15 bases between. The length of the CDR3 is 13 residues. CDR3 residues: CASSSTRRIEQFF. As DNA, the CDR3 is TGTGCCAGCAGCTCGACTAGAAGGATTGAGCAGTTCTTC.

The chain recombines TRBV4-2 with TRBJ2-7; D is possibly TRBD2 (6 bases). V dropped 1 base and J dropped 4 bases, with 14 bases sitting between them. Per germline, CDR1 LGHNA and CDR2 YNFKEQ. The CDR3 sequence is 15 residues long. The CDR3 is CASSQVRGSGYEQYF. DNA of the CDR3: TGTGCCAGCAGCCAAGTTCGAGGGAGCGGGTACGAGCAGTACTTC.

The DNA of the CDR3 is TGTGCCAGCAGCTTGGATCAGCGGGCTTCCTACAATGAGCAGTTCTTC. This encodes CASSLDQRASYNEQFF. The genes are TRBV5-6 and TRBJ2-1; D perhaps matches TRBD2 (6 bases). The CDR3 loop spans 16 amino acids. V lost 0 bases and J 1 base, leaving 11 bases between the germline ends. Germline V gives CDR1 SGHDT, CDR2 YYEEEE.

The chain is built from TRBV7-2 and TRBJ2-5; D possibly corresponds to TRBD2 (5 bases). Trimming removed 5 bases from V and 2 bases from J, with 15 bases in between. This CDR3 is 15 amino acids long. The germline V gene encodes CDR1 SGHTA and CDR2 FQGNSA. The CDR3 reads CASSPQPQRQETQYF. The CDR3 DNA sequence: TGTGCCAGCAGCCCCCAACCCCAGCGGCAAGAGACCCAGTACTTC.

This sequence joins TRBV30 and TRBJ2-3; 10 bases fit TRBD2. The V and J ends lost 0 bases and 1 base, in that order; junction bases with no gene match: 1. In germline, CDR1 is GTSNPN, CDR2 SVGIG (reference sequence). This CDR3 is 15 amino acids long. The CDR3: CAWSVGTSGTDTQYF. CDR3 coding DNA: TGTGCCTGGAGTGTGGGGACTAGCGGCACAGATACGCAGTATTTT.

CDR3 protein: CASSPTGGYEQYF. The CDR3 DNA follows: TGCGCCAGCAGCCCGACAGGGGGCTACGAGCAGTACTTC. The rearrangement links TRBV5-1 to TRBJ2-7, with 9 bases aligning to TRBD1. CDR3 size: 13 residues. V dropped 4 bases and J dropped 3; count of bases not matched to a gene: 2. The germline gives CDR1 SGHRS, CDR2 YFSETQ.

The chain uses TRBV11-2 and TRBJ1-3; D unresolved. The length of the CDR3 is 15 residues. Germline CDR1 reads SGHAT; CDR2 reads FQNNGV. V gave up 3 bases and J gave up 0 bases, with 9 bases separating them. As DNA, the CDR3 is TGTGCCAGCAGCTTCCAGGCCTACTCTGGAAACACCATATATTTT. It is translated as CASSFQAYSGNTIYF.

Turning to this clone: At one end the junction does not follow the germline gene, possibly because of a read error. In DNA, the CDR3 is TGCGCCAGCATCCCAGACAGTGCTATTTACGGGCAGTACTTC. Protein sequence: CASIPDSAIYGQYF. The V and J genes are TRBV10-2 and TRBJ2-7; tentatively, D is TRBD1 (5 bases). Germline CDR1 is WSHSY and CDR2 is SAAADI. There are 14 residues in the CDR3.

Worth noting for this clone: The same CDR3 arises from other DNA sequences in this sample as well. The chain joins TRBV9 to TRBJ1-3; D is unclear. Germline V CDR1 and CDR2: SGDLS, YYNGEE. The CDR3 extends over 15 amino acids. Trimming left V 0 bases short and J 4 bases short, with 11 bases between. CDR3 coding DNA: TGTGCCAGCAGCGTAGCCCCGGGATCCGGAAACACCATATATTTT. Translated: CASSVAPGSGNTIYF.

V is TRBV5-1 and J is TRBJ2-4; 11 bases are shared with TRBD2. The CDR3 has 15 amino acids. The germline CDR1 and CDR2 sequences are SGHRS and YFSETQ. J was trimmed by 8 bases and V by 4 bases; bases with no gene match: 8. The CDR3: CASSISGRDLDIQYF. The CDR3 DNA follows: TGCGCCAGCAGCATTAGCGGGAGGGATTTGGACATTCAGTACTTC.

The chain carries TRBV6-1 and TRBJ2-7, with D hard to call. Germline values: CDR1 MNHNS, CDR2 SASEGT. The CDR3 consists of 15 residues. V was shortened by 1 base and J by 2 bases, with 12 bases between the two germline ends. In nucleotides, the CDR3 is TGTGCCAGCAGTGAAGGGTCGGGTCTTACCTACGAGCAGTACGTC. Its translation: CASSEGSGLTYEQYV.

This clone is a singleton in its sample. This chain connects TRBV24-1 to TRBJ1-2; possible D gene TRBD1, 6 bases. The V gene lost 4 bases and the J gene lost 6 bases, with 14 bases spanning the gap. This CDR3 has 14 amino acids. Germline assignment: CDR1 KGHDR and CDR2 SFDVKD. CDR3 amino acids: CATSDKSQGNGYTF. CDR3 nucleotides: TGTGCCACCAGTGACAAATCCCAGGGGAATGGCTACACCTTC.

The V and J genes are TRBV29-1 and TRBJ1-1; D not certain. From germline, CDR1 is SQVTM and CDR2 ANQGSEA. The CDR3 loop spans 13 amino acids. The V and J ends lost 4 bases and 1 base respectively, with 10 bases between them. The CDR3 bases are TGCAGCGTTGGACGACAAGGGAACACTGAAGCTTTCTTT. Its translation: CSVGRQGNTEAFF.

The genes are TRBV7-3 and TRBJ2-3; maybe TRBD1 (5 bases). V lost 5 bases, J lost 5 bases, and 8 bases lay in between. CDR1 and CDR2 (germline): SGHTA, FQGTGA. The CDR3 extends over 12 amino acids. CDR3 sequence (DNA): TGTGCCAGCAGCCCTCAGGGAGATACGCAGTATTTT. It translates to CASSPQGDTQYF. Full variable domain (remainder filled in from reference TRBV7-3 and TRBJ2-3): GAGVSQTPSNKVTEKGKYVELRCDPISGHTALYWYRQSLGQGPEFLIYFQGTGAADDSGLPNDRFFAVRPEGSVSTLKIQRTERGDSAVYLCASSPQGDTQYFGPGTRLTVL.

This clone has a count of ten or more. The rearrangement joins TRBV5-6 to TRBJ2-1; D remains unclear. The CDR3 has 15 amino acids. Trimming shortened V by 0 bases and J by 5 bases, and 12 bases separated the two germline ends. Looked up from germline, CDR1 is SGHDT and CDR2 is YYEEEE. In nucleotides, the CDR3 is TGTGCCAGCAGCTTGGGGGCAGGCCGGAACAATGAGCAGTTCTTC. This gives the protein CASSLGAGRNNEQFF.

V is TRBV6-5 and J is TRBJ2-1, with a tentative D call TRBD2 (6 bases). Trimming left V 0 bases short and J 3 bases short, with 9 bases between. This CDR3 is 15 amino acids long. From germline, CDR1 is MNHEY and CDR2 SVGAGI. The chain's CDR3 is CASSYSGSGYNEQFF. CDR3 bases: TGTGCCAGCAGTTACTCGGGTAGCGGCTACAATGAGCAGTTCTTC.

A single count supports this clone. This chain connects TRBV2 to TRBJ2-5; 14 nucleotides agree with TRBD2. V trimming: 6 bases; J trimming: 4 bases; junction bases outside the gene matches: 10. The CDR3 runs to 17 residues. Germline V CDR1 and CDR2: SNHLY, FYNNEI. CDR3 sequence (DNA): TGTGCCAGCAGGAGGACAGGGGGACTAGCGGGAGCAGAGACCCAGTACTTC. This translates into CASRRTGGLAGAETQYF.

This chain links TRBV6-1 with TRBJ1-5; D is uncertain. The CDR3 spans 16 residues. The V gene lost 1 base and the J gene lost 1 base, with 11 bases spanning the gap. Per the germline V gene, CDR1 is MNHNS and CDR2 is SASEGT. This CDR3 reads CASSEGLKMSNQPQHF. Here the CDR3 DNA reads TGTGCCAGCAGTGAAGGGCTTAAGATGAGCAATCAGCCCCAGCATTTT.

The rearrangement joins TRBV19 to TRBJ1-1; no clear D gene. The V gene's germline CDR1 is LNHDA and CDR2 SQIVND (reference sequence). This CDR3 comprises 12 residues. V lost 8 bases to trimming and J lost 2 bases, with 9 bases between them. CDR3 protein: CASEAVNTEAFF. For the CDR3, the DNA is TGTGCCAGTGAGGCGGTTAACACTGAAGCTTTCTTT.